Presented here are 18 T cell receptor beta chains from one specimen sequenced in a study of identifying expanded T cells in peripheral blood. Sequencing used immunoSEQ multiplex PCR; TCRdb keeps in-frame clones, though not all of them. The repertoire holds approximately 130,000 clones, with 75% to 90% as singletons. Sequenced material: blood. The receptors were gathered from a person aged 18 to 70 in good health.

Comments on this clone: Other DNA sequences in this specimen translate into the identical CDR3. This chain links TRBV28 with TRBJ2-6, with D maybe TRBD1 (6 bases). CDR1 and CDR2 (germline): MDHEN, SYDVKM. Trimming removed 6 bases from V and 0 bases from J, with 9 bases in between. The CDR3 runs to 15 residues. The CDR3 spells CASSLDSSGANVLTF. The CDR3 DNA sequence: TGTGCCAGCAGCCTGGACAGCTCTGGGGCCAACGTCCTGACTTTC.

The gene calls are TRBV5-1 and TRBJ1-6; D might be TRBD1 (6 bases). CDR1 and CDR2 from the germline V gene are SGHRS and YFSETQ. CDR3 size: 15 residues. The ends were cut back, 5 bases at V and 6 bases at J, with 15 bases in the middle. CDR3 bases: TGCGCCAGCAGACAACAGGGAAACGGTAATTCACCCCTCCACTTT. Translation gives CASRQQGNGNSPLHF. Full variable domain (outside the CDR3, taken from reference TRBV5-1 and TRBJ1-6): KAGVTQTPRYLIKTRGQQVTLSCSPISGHRSVSWYQQTPGQGLQFLFEYFSETQRNKGNFPGRFSGRQFSNSRSEMNVSTLELGDSALYLCASRQQGNGNSPLHFGNGTRLTVT.

The CDR3 DNA is TGTGCCAGCAGCGTAGAAGGCAGCGGAGCCTACAATGAGCAGTTCTTC. It encodes CASSVEGSGAYNEQFF. The J gene is TRBJ2-1, the V gene TRBV9; tentatively, D is TRBD2 (5 bases). V was clipped by 0 bases and J by 2 bases, with 12 bases between them. CDR1 and CDR2 from the germline V gene are SGDLS and YYNGEE. The CDR3 has 16 amino acids.

The rearrangement links TRBV10-3 to TRBJ1-5, with D possibly TRBD1 on 5 matching bases. The germline V gene has CDR1 ENHRY and CDR2 SYGVKD. CDR3 size: 13 residues. The V end lost 8 bases, the J end lost 6 bases, and 14 bases lay between the germline ends. CDR3 sequence (DNA): TGTGCCATCCGGGGGGAGGGGTCTCAGCCCCAGCATTTT. It specifies CAIRGEGSQPQHF.

This clone was counted a few times. This rearrangement joins TRBV5-1 to TRBJ1-1; D remains ambiguous. The CDR3 is 14 residues long. Trimming removed 1 base from V and 4 bases from J, with 11 bases in between. CDR1 SGHRS and CDR2 YFSETQ come from the germline V gene. CDR3 sequence reads: CASSLRREGTEAFF. The DNA for the CDR3 is TGCGCCAGCAGCTTGAGGAGAGAGGGCACTGAAGCTTTCTTT.

This chain connects TRBV6-1 to TRBJ1-2; TRBD1 agrees at 8 bases. The length of the CDR3 is 15 residues. After removal of 0 bases from V and 7 bases from J, the junction contained 7 bases not matched to a gene. Looked up from germline, CDR1 is MNHNS and CDR2 is SASEGT. The CDR3 here is CASSEAEGTGSGYTF. CDR3 bases: TGTGCCAGCAGTGAAGCGGAAGGGACAGGTAGTGGCTACACCTTC.

V is TRBV18 and J is TRBJ1-6, with D maybe TRBD1 (6 bases). Germline V gene data show CDR1 as KGHSH and CDR2 as LQKENI. This CDR3 has 16 residues. V was pared by 2 bases and J by 5 bases, with 13 bases between. The CDR3 DNA reads TGTGCCAGCTCACCAAATGCCAGGGGCCATAATTCACCCCTCCACTTT. Protein: CASSPNARGHNSPLHF.

This chain links TRBV9 with TRBJ2-5; no clear D. The CDR3 loop spans 13 amino acids. In germline, CDR1 is SGDLS, CDR2 YYNGEE. Between the trimmed V and J ends, which lost 0 bases and 5 bases, there was a span of 8 bases. CDR3 amino acids: CASSVAVGETQYF. CDR3 DNA: TGTGCCAGCAGCGTAGCCGTGGGGGAGACCCAGTACTTC.

This clone showed up just once. The sample carries other DNA sequences with the same CDR3. V is TRBV28 and J is TRBJ1-1; no definite D call. Germline V lookup: CDR1 MDHEN, CDR2 SYDVKM. This CDR3 spans 12 amino acids. V was cut by 4 bases and J by 0 bases, with 3 bases left in between. DNA of the CDR3: TGTGCCAGCAGTTCAGTGAACACTGAAGCTTTCTTT. It is translated as CASSSVNTEAFF.

V and J are TRBV2 and TRBJ1-6; D remains ambiguous. This CDR3 region has 13 residues. V lost 9 bases to trimming and J lost 13 bases, with 19 bases between them. The germline V gene has CDR1 SNHLY and CDR2 FYNNEI. In DNA form, the CDR3 reads TGTGCCAGTACTCTCACCCCCAAGGAGCCCCTCCACTTT. Its protein is CASTLTPKEPLHF.

The rearrangement joins TRBV11-3 to TRBJ2-2; tentatively, D is TRBD1 (6 bases). This CDR3 contains 14 residues. Germline loops: CDR1 SGHNT, CDR2 YENEEA. Trimming pared 5 bases from V and 4 bases from J, leaving 11 bases between. Here the CDR3 DNA reads TGTGCCAGCAGCCCCGGACAGTTCACCGGGGAGCTGTTTTTT. Encoded protein: CASSPGQFTGELFF. The variable domain in full, with the rest retrieved from reference TRBV11-3 and TRBJ2-2, is EAGVVQSPRYKIIEKKQPVAFWCNPISGHNTLYWYLQNLGQGPELLIRYENEEAVDDSQLPKDRFSAERLKGVDSTLKIQPAELGDSAVYLCASSPGQFTGELFFGEGSRLTVL.

The CDR3 is CASSAQGAVGPQHF. In DNA form, the CDR3 reads TGTGCCAGCAGCGCCCAGGGGGCCGTTGGGCCCCAGCATTTT. The V gene is TRBV6-5, the J gene TRBJ1-5; TRBD1 agrees at 8 bases. The CDR3 length is 14 residues. Germline CDR1 reads MNHEY; CDR2 reads SVGAGI. After removal of 6 bases from V and 9 bases from J, the junction contained 10 bases not matched to a gene.

The gene calls are TRBV7-3 and TRBJ1-6, with TRBD1 as a possible D gene (5 bases). Germline V gives CDR1 SGHTA, CDR2 FQGTGA. The CDR3 loop spans 15 amino acids. Between the trimmed V and J ends, which lost 2 bases and 5 bases, there was a span of 10 bases. The DNA of the CDR3 is TGTGCCAGCAGCTTAGCAGGCAGGGATAATTCACCCCTCCACTTT. This gives the protein CASSLAGRDNSPLHF.

The chain links TRBV2 to TRBJ2-6, with 9 bases identical to TRBD1. Germline V lookup: CDR1 SNHLY, CDR2 FYNNEI. The V gene end was trimmed by 4 bases and the J gene end by 2 bases; junction bases not matched to a gene: 9. The CDR3 consists of 18 residues. The chain's CDR3 is CASSGGQGSGPGANVLTF. The CDR3 DNA follows: TGTGCCAGCAGTGGAGGACAGGGGTCTGGCCCTGGGGCCAACGTCCTGACTTTC.

The chain employs TRBV5-1 and TRBJ1-1; D perhaps matches TRBD1 (5 bases). CDR3 length: 14 amino acids. Germline-derived CDR1 and CDR2 are SGHRS and YFSETQ. Between the trimmed V and J ends, which lost 3 bases and 4 bases, there was a span of 13 bases. CDR3 amino acids: CASSSIKGPTEAFF. CDR3 bases: TGCGCCAGCAGCTCCATTAAGGGGCCCACTGAAGCTTTCTTT.

The rearrangement joins TRBV6-6 to TRBJ1-5; D may be TRBD1 (6 bases). Germline V gene data show CDR1 as MNHNY and CDR2 as SVGAGI (reference sequence). The CDR3 sequence is 16 residues long. V was trimmed by 5 bases and J by 4 bases, leaving 18 bases between them. The DNA of the CDR3 is TGTGCCAGCAGTGGAAAGGGGGGGTCGAATAATCAGCCCCAGCATTTT. It is translated as CASSGKGGSNNQPQHF.

The chain combines TRBV28 with TRBJ1-2; TRBD1 is a possible D gene (5 bases). Germline V gives CDR1 MDHEN, CDR2 SYDVKM. CDR3 length equals 11 residues. V lost 9 bases and J 4 bases, leaving 9 bases between the germline ends. The CDR3 loop is CASGGGYGYTF. The CDR3 nucleotides read TGTGCCAGTGGTGGGGGCTATGGCTACACCTTC.

The chain uses TRBV2 and TRBJ2-2; 11 bases are a match to TRBD1. Trimming at V came to 6 bases and at J to 6 bases, leaving 6 bases not matched to a gene. Germline assignment: CDR1 SNHLY and CDR2 FYNNEI. The CDR3 is 15 amino acids. CDR3 in DNA: TGTGCCAGCAGCGCGGACAGGGGGCTCGCCGGGGAGCTGTTTTTT. Encoded protein: CASSADRGLAGELFF.